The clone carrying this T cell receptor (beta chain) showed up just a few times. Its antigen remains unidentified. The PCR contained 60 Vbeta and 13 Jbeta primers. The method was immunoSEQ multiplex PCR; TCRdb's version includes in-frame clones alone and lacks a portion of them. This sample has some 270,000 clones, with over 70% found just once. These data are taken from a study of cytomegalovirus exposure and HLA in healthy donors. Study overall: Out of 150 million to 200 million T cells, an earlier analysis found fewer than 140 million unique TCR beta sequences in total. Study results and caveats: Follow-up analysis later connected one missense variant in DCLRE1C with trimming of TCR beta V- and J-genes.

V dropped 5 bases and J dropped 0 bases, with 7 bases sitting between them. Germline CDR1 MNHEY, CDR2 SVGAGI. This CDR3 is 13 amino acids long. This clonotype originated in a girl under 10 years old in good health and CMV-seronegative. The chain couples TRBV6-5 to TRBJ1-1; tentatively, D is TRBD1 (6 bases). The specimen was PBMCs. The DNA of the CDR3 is TGTGCCAGCAGTCGACAGGTGAACACTGAAGCTTTCTTT. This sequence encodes CASSRQVNTEAFF.